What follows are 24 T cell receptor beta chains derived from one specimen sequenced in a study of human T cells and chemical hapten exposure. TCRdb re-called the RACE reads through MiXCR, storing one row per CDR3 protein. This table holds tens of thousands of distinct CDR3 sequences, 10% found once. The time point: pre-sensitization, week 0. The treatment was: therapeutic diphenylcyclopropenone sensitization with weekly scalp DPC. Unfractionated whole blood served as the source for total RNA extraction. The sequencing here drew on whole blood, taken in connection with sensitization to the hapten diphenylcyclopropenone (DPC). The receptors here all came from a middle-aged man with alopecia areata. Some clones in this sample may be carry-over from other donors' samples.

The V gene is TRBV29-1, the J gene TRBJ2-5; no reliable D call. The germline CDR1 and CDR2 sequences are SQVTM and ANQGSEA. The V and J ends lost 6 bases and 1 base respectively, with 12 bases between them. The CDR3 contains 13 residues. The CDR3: CSVAPGFQETQYF. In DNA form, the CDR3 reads TGCAGCGTCGCCCCCGGGTTCCAAGAGACCCAGTACTTC.

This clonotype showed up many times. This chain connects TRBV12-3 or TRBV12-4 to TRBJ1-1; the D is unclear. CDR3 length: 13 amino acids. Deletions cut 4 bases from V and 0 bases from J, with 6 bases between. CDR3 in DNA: TGTGCCAGCAGTTCCTTTATGAACACTGAAGCTTTCTTT. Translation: CASSSFMNTEAFF.

Here the CDR3 DNA reads TGTGCCAGCTCACCACCGAGGTTTATGGAGAGGTCGGATACGCAGTATTTT. As protein: CASSPPRFMERSDTQYF. This chain joins TRBV18 and TRBJ2-3; D is ambiguous. This CDR3 contains 17 residues. V was trimmed by 0 bases and J by 6 bases, leaving 19 bases between them. The germline V gene encodes CDR1 KGHSH and CDR2 LQKENI.

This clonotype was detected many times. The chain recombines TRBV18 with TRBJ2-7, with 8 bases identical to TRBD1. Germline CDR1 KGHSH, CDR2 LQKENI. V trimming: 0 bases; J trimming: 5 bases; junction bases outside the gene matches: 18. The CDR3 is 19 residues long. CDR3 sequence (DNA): TGTGCCAGCTCACCACCTATCCCGCCCCGACAGGGGACGAGGAACGAGCAGTACTTC. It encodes CASSPPIPPRQGTRNEQYF. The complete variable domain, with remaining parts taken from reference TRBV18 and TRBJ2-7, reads NAGVMQNPRHLVRRRGQEARLRCSPMKGHSHVYWYRQLPEEGLKFMVYLQKENIIDESGMPKERFSAEFPKEGPSILRIQQVVRGDSAAYFCASSPPIPPRQGTRNEQYFGPGTRLTVT.

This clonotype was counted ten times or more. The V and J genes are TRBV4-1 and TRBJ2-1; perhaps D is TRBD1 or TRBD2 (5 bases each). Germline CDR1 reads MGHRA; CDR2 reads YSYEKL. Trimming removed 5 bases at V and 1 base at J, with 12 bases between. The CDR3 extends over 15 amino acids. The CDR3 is CASSAGSTSYNEQFF. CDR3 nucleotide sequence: TGCGCCAGCAGCGCAGGGAGTACATCCTACAATGAGCAGTTCTTC.

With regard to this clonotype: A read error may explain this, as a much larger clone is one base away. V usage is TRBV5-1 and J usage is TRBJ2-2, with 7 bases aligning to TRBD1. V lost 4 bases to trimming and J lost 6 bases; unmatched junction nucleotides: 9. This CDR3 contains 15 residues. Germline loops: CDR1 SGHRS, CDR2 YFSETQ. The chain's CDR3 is CASSAPGQRAGELFF. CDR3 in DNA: TGCGCCAGCAGCGCTCCGGGACAGAGGGCCGGGGAGCTGTTTTTT.

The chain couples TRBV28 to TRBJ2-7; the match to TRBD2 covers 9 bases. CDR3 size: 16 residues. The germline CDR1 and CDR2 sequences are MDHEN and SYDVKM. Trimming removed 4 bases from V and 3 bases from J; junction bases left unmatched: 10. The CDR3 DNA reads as TGTGCCAGCAGTTCTCTTCTAGCGGGAATCCACTACGAGCAGTACTTC. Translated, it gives CASSSLLAGIHYEQYF. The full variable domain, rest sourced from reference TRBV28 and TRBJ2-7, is DVKVTQSSRYLVKRTGEKVFLECVQDMDHENMFWYRQDPGLGLRLIYFSYDVKMKEKGDIPEGYSVSREKKERFSLILESASTNQTSMYLCASSSLLAGIHYEQYFGPGTRLTVT.

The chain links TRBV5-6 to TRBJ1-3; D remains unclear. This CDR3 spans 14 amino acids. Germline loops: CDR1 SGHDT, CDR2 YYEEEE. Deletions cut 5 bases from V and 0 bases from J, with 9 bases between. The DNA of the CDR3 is TGTGCCAGCAGATTTATGGGCTCTGGAAACACCATATATTTT. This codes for CASRFMGSGNTIYF.

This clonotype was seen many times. CDR3 protein: CAWASGTSVYHEQYF. CDR3 sequence (DNA): TGTGCCTGGGCTTCCGGGACTAGCGTATACCACGAGCAGTACTTC. The chain links TRBV30 to TRBJ2-7; 10 bases line up with TRBD2. The CDR3 totals 15 residues. The germline V gene has CDR1 GTSNPN and CDR2 SVGIG (reference sequence). V was clipped by 5 bases and J by 5 bases; unmatched bases: 12. The full variable domain, its missing parts supplied by reference TRBV30 and TRBJ2-7, is SQTIHQWPATLVQPVGSPLSLECTVEGTSNPNLYWYRQAAGRGLQLLFYSVGIGQISSEVPQNLSASRPQDRQFILSSKKLLLSDSGFYLCAWASGTSVYHEQYFGPGTRLTVT.

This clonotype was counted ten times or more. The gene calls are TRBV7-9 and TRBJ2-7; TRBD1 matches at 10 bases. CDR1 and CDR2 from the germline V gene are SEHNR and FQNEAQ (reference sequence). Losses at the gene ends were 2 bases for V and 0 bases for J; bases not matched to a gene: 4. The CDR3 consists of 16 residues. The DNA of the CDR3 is TGTGCCAGCAGCTTATTGTGGGACAGGGGCTCCTACGAGCAGTACTTC. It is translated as CASSLLWDRGSYEQYF.

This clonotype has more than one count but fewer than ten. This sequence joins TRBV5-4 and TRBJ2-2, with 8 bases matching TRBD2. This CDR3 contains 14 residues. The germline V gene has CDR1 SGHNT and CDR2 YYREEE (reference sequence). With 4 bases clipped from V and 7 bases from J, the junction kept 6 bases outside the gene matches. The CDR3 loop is CASSQTSEGGELFF. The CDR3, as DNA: TGTGCCAGCAGCCAGACTAGCGAGGGCGGGGAGCTGTTTTTT.

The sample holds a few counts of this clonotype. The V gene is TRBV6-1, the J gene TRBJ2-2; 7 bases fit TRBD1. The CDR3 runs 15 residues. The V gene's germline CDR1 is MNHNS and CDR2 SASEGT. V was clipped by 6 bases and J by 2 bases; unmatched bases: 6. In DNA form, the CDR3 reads TGTGCCAGCAGCCAGAGACAGGGCAACACCGGGGAGCTGTTTTTT. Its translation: CASSQRQGNTGELFF.

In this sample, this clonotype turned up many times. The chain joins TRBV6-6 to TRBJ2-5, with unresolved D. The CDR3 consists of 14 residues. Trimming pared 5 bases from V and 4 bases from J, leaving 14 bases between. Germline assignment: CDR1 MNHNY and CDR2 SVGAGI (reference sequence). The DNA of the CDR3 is TGTGCCAGCAGTGGTTCGTTGCGTGCAGAGACCCAGTACTTC. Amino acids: CASSGSLRAETQYF.

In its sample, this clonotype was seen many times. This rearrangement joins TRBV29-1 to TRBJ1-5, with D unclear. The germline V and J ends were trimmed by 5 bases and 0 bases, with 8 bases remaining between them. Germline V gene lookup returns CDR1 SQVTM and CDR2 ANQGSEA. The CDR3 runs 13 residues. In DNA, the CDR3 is TGCAGCGTTTCCTACCGTAGCAATCAGCCCCAGCATTTT. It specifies CSVSYRSNQPQHF. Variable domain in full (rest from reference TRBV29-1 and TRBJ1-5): SAVISQKPSRDICQRGTSLTIQCQVDSQVTMMFWYRQQPGQSLTLIATANQGSEATYESGFVIDKFPISRPNLTFSTLTVSNMSPEDSSIYLCSVSYRSNQPQHFGDGTRLSIL.

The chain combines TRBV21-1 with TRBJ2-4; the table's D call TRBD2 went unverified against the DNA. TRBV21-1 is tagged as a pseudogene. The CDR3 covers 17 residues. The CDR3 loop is CASSIARSGLAKNIQYF. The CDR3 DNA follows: TGTGCCAGCAGCATAGCGCGGAGCGGGTTAGCCAAAAACATTCAGTACTTC.

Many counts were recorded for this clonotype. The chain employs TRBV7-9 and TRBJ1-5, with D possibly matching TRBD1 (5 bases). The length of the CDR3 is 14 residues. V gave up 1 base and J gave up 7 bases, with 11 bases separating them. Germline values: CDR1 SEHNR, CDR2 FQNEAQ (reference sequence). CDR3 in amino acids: CASSLGAGNQPQHF. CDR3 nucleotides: TGTGCCAGCAGCTTAGGCGCAGGGAACCAGCCCCAGCATTTT.

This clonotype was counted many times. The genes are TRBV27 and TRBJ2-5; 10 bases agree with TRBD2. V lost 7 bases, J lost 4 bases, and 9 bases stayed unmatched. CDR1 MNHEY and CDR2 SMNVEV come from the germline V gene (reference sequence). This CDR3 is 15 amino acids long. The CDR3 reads CASNLAGALGETQYF. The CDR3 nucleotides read TGTGCCAGCAACCTAGCGGGAGCCCTCGGAGAGACCCAGTACTTC.

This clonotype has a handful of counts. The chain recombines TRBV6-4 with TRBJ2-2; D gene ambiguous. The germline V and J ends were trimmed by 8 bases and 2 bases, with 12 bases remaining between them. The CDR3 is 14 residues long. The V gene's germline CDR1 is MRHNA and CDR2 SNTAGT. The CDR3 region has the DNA TGTGCCAGCTCGGTGGGTCATAACACCGGGGAGCTGTTTTTT. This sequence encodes CASSVGHNTGELFF.

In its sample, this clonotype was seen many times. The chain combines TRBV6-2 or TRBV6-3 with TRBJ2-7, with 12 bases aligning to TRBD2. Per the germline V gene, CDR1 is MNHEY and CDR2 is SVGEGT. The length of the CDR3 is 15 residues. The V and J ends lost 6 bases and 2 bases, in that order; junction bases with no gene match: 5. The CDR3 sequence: CASSILAGGPYEQYF. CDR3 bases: TGTGCCAGCAGCATACTAGCGGGAGGACCCTACGAGCAGTACTTC.

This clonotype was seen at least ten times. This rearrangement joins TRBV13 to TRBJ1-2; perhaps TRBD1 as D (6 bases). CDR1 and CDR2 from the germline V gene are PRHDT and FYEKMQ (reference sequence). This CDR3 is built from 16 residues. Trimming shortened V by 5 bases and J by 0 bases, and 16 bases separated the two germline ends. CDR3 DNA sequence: TGTGCCAGCAGCATTAACCGGGGGCCTGCTAACTATGGCTACACCTTC. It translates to CASSINRGPANYGYTF.

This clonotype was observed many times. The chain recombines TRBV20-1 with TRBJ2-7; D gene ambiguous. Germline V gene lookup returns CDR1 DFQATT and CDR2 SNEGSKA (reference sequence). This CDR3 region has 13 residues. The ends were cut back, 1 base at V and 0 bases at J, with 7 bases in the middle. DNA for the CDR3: TGCAGTGCTAGAGGCGAAGTCTCCTACGAGCAGTACTTC. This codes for CSARGEVSYEQYF.

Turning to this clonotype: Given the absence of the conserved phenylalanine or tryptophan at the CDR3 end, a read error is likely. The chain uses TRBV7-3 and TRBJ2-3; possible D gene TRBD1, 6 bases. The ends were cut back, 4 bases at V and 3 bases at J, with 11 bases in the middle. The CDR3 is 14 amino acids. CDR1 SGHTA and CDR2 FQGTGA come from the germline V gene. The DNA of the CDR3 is TGTGCCAGCAGCTCTCACAGGGAGACAGATACGCAGTATTCT. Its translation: CASSSHRETDTQYS.

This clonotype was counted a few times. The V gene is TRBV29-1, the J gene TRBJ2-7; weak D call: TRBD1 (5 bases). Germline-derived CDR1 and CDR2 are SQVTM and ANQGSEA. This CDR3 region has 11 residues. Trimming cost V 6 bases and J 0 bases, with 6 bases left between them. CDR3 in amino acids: CSVDNSYEQYF. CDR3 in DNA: TGCAGCGTGGACAACTCCTACGAGCAGTACTTC.

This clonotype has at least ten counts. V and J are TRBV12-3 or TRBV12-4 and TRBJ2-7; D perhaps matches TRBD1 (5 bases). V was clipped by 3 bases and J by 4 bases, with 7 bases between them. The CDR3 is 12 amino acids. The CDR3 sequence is CASSFTGYEQYF. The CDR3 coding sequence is TGTGCCAGCAGTTTTACAGGATACGAGCAGTACTTC.